The 2 T cell receptor beta chains listed next were all sequenced from one sample in a study of OX40 agonist ivuxolimab in advanced cancers. Profiling relied on immunoSEQ multiplex PCR, and the TCRdb table lists in-frame clones only, not all of them. The sample consists of tens of thousands of clones, 85% to 90% of them appearing once. Sequencing used CD4+ or CD8+ T cells sorted from blood, obtained in a trial of the OX40 agonist ivuxolimab. Every receptor here comes from an adult with an advanced solid tumor such as melanoma, head and neck, liver or kidney cancer.

This chain joins TRBV27 and TRBJ2-4, with unresolved D. V was cut by 5 bases and J by 0 bases, with 14 bases left in between. Per the germline V gene, CDR1 is MNHEY and CDR2 is SMNVEV (reference sequence). CDR3 length equals 16 residues. The DNA for the CDR3 is TGTGCCAGCAGTCCCCCGTTAAGACTAGCCAAAAACATTCAGTACTTC. Encoded protein: CASSPPLRLAKNIQYF.

CDR3 DNA sequence: TGTGCCAGCCCCCCCCCGGGACAGCCGAGCTCCTACGAGCAGTACTTC. Translation: CASPPPGQPSSYEQYF. The chain recombines TRBV7-9 with TRBJ2-7, with TRBD1 identical over 7 bases. V shed 8 bases and J 0 bases; nucleotides not matched to a gene: 13. CDR1 is SEHNR, CDR2 FQNEAQ, per germline (reference sequence). This CDR3 region has 16 residues. The variable domain in full, with the rest retrieved from reference TRBV7-9 and TRBJ2-7, is DTGVSQNPRHKITKRGQNVTFRCDPISEHNRLYWYRQTLGQGPEFLTYFQNEAQLEKSRLLSDRFSAERPKGSFSTLEIQRTEQGDSAMYLCASPPPGQPSSYEQYFGPGTRLTVT.